These T cell receptor beta chains were read from a single sample in a study of CD8 T cells in Susac syndrome. MiXCR was run by TCRdb on the immunoSEQ multiplex PCR reads, yielding one entry per CDR3 protein. Among about 210,000 distinct CDR3 sequences listed, nearly 97% were seen once. Sequencing used CD4+ T cells from PBMCs. The receptors shown here come from a human donor with multiple sclerosis. Each CDR3 is given with its conserved first and last residue. A D gene is named only where the DNA matches it firmly.

>TRBV29-1|-|TRBJ2-7
CSVDLGGADEQYF
>TRBV7-9|TRBD1|TRBJ1-1
CASSYGTGNTEAFF
>TRBV20-1|-|TRBJ2-5
CSAQEQLQQETQYF
>TRBV28|TRBD2|TRBJ2-5
CASSSQAGSQYF
>TRBV5-6|TRBD1|TRBJ1-1
CASSYDRVGTEAFF
>TRBV27|-|TRBJ2-1
CASSALAREQFF
>TRBV7-2|-|TRBJ2-3
CASSSQGFTDTQYF
>TRBV18|TRBD2|TRBJ2-1
CASSPRGLAGSGHDEQFF
>TRBV29-1|-|TRBJ1-1
CSVEPTGLGTEAFF
>TRBV5-4|TRBD1|TRBJ1-5
CASTMDRMCRPQHF
>TRBV20-1|-|TRBJ1-4
CSARLSGNEKLFF
>TRBV11-2|TRBD2|TRBJ2-7
CASGVRLAGTGQYF
>TRBV7-2|-|TRBJ2-7
CASSLAPSPYEQYF
>TRBV29-1|-|TRBJ2-3
CSVDKGTDTQYF
>TRBV27|TRBD1|TRBJ2-7
CASSLTGAVNYEQYF
>TRBV29-1|-|TRBJ1-2
CSVVARGQKDYGYTF